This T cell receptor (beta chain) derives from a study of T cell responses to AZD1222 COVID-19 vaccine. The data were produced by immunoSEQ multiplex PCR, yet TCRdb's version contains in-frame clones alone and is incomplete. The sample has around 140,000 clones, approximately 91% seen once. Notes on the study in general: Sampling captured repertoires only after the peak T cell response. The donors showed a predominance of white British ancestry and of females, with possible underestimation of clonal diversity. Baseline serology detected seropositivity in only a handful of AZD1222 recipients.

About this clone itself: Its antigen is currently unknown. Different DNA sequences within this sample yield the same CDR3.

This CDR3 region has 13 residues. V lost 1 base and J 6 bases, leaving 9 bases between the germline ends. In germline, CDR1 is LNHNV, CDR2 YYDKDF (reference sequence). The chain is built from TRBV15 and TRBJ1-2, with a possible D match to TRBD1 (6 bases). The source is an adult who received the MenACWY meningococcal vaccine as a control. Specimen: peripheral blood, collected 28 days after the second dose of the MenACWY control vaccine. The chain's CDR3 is CATSRGAGDGYTF. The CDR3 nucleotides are TGTGCCACCAGCAGAGGGGCAGGGGATGGCTACACCTTC.